This T cell receptor (beta chain) appears in the sequencing data of a study of T cell responses to AZD1222 COVID-19 vaccine. CDR1 and CDR2 (germline): LNHDA, SQIVND (reference sequence). V gave up 6 bases and J gave up 4 bases; unmatched junction bases: 8. The CDR3 length is 14 residues. Sequencing used immunoSEQ multiplex PCR; TCRdb keeps in-frame clones, though not all of them. The data show roughly 83,000 clones, roughly 82% seen once. This rearrangement joins TRBV19 to TRBJ2-7; 8 positions agree with TRBD2. The sample in question was peripheral blood, obtained on day 0 of AZD1222 vaccination. The clonotype originates from an adult in good health. CDR3 DNA: TGTGCCAGTAGCACACTAGCGGTACCTTACGAGCAGTACTTC. Protein: CASSTLAVPYEQYF.